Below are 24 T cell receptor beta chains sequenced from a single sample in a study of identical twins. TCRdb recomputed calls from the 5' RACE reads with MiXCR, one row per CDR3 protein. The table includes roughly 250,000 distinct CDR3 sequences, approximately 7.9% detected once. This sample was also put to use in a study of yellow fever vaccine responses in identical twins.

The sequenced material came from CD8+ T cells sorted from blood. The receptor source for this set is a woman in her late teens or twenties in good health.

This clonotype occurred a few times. The CDR3: CASSSIEQKTGGRTYNEQFF. The CDR3 nucleotides read TGTGCCAGCAGTTCCATCGAACAGAAGACAGGGGGTAGGACCTACAATGAGCAGTTCTTC. The rearrangement joins TRBV28 to TRBJ2-1; 9 positions match TRBD1. The CDR3 consists of 20 residues. The germline V gene encodes CDR1 MDHEN and CDR2 SYDVKM. Trimming at V came to 4 bases and at J to 2 bases, leaving 18 bases not matched to a gene.

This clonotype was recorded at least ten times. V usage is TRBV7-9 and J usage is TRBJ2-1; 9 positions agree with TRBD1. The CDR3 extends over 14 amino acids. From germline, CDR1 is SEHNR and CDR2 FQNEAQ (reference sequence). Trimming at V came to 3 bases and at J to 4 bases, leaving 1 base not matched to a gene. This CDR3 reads CASSLGQGYNEQFF. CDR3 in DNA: TGTGCCAGCAGCTTGGGACAGGGATACAATGAGCAGTTCTTC.

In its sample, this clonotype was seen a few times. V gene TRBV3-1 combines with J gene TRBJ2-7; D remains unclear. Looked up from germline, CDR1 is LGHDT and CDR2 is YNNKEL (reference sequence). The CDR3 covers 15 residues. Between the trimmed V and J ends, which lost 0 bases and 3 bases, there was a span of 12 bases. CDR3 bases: TGTGCCAGCAGCCAAGATCCCTCGAACCTCTACGAGCAGTACGTC. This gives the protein CASSQDPSNLYEQYV.

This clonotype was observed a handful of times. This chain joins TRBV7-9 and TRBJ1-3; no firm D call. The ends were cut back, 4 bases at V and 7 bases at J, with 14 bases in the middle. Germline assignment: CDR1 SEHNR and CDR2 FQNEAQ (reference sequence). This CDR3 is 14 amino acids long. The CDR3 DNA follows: TGTGCCAGCAGCTCGGACGAAAGTAGCAACACCATATATTTT. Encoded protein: CASSSDESSNTIYF.

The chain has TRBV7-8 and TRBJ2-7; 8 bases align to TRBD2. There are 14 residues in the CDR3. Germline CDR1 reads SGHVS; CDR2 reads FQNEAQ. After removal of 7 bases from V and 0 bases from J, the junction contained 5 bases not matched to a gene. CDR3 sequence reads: CASMSLAGSYEQYF. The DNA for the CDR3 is TGTGCCAGCATGAGCCTAGCGGGCTCCTACGAGCAGTACTTC.

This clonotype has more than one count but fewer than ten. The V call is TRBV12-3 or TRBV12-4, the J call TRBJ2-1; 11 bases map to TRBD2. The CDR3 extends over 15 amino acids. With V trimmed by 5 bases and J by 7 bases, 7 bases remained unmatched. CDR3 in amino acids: CASSATSGGGNEQFF. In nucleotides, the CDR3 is TGTGCCAGCAGTGCCACTAGCGGGGGAGGGAATGAGCAGTTCTTC.

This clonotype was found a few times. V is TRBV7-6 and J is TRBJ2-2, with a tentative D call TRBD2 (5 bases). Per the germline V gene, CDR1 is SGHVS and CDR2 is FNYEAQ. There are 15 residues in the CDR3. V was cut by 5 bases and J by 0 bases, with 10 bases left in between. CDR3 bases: TGTGCCAGCAGCCCGGGGAATTCGAACACCGGGGAGCTGTTTTTT. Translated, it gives CASSPGNSNTGELFF.

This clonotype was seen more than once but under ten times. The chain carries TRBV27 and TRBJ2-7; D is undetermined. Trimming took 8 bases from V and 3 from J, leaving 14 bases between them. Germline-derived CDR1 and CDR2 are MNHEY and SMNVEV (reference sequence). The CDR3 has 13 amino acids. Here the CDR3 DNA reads TGTGCCAGCTCGATGACCTGGGGCTACGAGCAGTACTTC. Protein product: CASSMTWGYEQYF.

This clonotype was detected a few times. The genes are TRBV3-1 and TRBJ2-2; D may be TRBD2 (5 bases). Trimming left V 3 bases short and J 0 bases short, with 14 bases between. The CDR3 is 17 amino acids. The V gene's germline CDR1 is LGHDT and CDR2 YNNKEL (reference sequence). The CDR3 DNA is TGTGCCAGCAGCCACAAAAGCGGACCTACGAACACCGGGGAGCTGTTTTTT. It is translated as CASSHKSGPTNTGELFF.

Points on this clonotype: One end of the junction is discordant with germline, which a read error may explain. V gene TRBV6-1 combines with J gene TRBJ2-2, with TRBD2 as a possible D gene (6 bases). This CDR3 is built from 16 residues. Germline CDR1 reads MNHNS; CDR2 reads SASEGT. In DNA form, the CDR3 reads TGTGCCAGCAGCGAAGGAGGGGACGGGATCACCGGGGAGCTGTTTTTT. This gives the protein CASSEGGDGITGELFF.

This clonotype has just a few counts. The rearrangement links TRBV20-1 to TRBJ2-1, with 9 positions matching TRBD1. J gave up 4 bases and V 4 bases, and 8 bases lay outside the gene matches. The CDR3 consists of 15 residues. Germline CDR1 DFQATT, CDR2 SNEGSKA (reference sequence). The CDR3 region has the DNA TGCAGTGCTAAAAAGGGACAGGGACAGTACAATGAGCAGTTCTTC. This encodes CSAKKGQGQYNEQFF.

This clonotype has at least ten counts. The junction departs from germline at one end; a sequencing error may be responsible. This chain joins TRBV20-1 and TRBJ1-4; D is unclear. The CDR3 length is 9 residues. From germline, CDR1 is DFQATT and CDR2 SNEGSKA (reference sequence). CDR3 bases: TGCAGGGCTAGTGAAAAACTGTTTTTT. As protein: CRASEKLFF.

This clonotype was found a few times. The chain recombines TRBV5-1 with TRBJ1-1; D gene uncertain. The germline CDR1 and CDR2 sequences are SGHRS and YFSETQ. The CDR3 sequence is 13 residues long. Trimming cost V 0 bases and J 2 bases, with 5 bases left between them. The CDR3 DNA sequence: TGCGCCAGCAGCTTGGAGGCCAACACTGAAGCTTTCTTT. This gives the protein CASSLEANTEAFF. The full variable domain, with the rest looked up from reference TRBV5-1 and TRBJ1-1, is KAGVTQTPRYLIKTRGQQVTLSCSPISGHRSVSWYQQTPGQGLQFLFEYFSETQRNKGNFPGRFSGRQFSNSRSEMNVSTLELGDSALYLCASSLEANTEAFFGQGTRLTVV.

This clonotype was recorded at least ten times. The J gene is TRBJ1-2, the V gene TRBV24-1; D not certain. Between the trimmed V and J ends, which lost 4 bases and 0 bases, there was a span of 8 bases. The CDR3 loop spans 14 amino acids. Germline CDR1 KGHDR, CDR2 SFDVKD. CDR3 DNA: TGTGCCACCAGTGACTACTATACTAACTATGGCTACACCTTC. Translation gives CATSDYYTNYGYTF.

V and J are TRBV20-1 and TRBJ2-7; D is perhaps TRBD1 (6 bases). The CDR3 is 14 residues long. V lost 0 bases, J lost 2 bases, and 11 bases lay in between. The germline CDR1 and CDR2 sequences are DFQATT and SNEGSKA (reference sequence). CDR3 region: CSARDLGQTYEQYF. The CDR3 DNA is TGCAGTGCTAGAGACCTGGGACAAACCTACGAGCAGTACTTC.

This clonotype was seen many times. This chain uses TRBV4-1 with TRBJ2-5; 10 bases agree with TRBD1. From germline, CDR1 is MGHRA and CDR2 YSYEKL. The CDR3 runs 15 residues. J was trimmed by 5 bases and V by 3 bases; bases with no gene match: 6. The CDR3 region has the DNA TGCGCCAGCAGCCAGCAGGGGACAGGGGTCGAGACCCAGTACTTC. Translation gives CASSQQGTGVETQYF.

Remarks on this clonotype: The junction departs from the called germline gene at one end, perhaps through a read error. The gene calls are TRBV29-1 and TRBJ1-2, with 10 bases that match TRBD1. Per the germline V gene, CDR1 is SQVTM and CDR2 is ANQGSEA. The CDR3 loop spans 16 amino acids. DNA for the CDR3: TGCAGCGTTGAAAACCGACAGGGGGCAGACTACTATAGCTACACCTTC. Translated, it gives CSVENRQGADYYSYTF.

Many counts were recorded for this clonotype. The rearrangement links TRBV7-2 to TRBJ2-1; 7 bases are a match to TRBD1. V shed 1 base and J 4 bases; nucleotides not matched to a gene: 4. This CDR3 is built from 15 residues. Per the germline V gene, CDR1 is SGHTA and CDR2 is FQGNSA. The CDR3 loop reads CASSLDRGQYNEQFF. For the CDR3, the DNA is TGTGCCAGCAGCTTAGATAGGGGACAGTACAATGAGCAGTTCTTC.

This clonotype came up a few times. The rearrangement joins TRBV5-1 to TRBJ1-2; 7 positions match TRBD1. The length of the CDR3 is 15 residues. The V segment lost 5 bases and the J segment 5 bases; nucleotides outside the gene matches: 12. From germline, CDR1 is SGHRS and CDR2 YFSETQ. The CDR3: CASRGATAGGYGYTF. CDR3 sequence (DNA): TGCGCCAGCAGGGGGGCCACGGCAGGGGGTTATGGCTACACCTTC.

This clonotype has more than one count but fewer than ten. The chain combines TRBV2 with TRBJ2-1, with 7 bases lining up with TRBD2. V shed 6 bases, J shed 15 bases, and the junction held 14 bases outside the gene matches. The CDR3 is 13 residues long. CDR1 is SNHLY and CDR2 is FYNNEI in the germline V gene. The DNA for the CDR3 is TGTGCCAGCAGGGCAGGAGAGCGGGACCTGGGGTTCTTC. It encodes CASRAGERDLGFF.

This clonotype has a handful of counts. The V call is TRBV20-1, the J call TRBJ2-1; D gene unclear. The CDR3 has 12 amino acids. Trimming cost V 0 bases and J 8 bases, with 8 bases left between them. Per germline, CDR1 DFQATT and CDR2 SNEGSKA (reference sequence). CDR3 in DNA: TGCAGTGCTAGAGATGTGGCTGATGAGCAGTTCTTC. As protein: CSARDVADEQFF.

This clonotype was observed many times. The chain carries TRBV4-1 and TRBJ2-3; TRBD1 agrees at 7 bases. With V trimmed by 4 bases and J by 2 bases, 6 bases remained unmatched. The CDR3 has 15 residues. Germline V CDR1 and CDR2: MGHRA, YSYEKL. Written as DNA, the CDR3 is TGCGCCAGCAGCCTGGGACAGTTGAACACAGATACGCAGTATTTT. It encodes CASSLGQLNTDTQYF.

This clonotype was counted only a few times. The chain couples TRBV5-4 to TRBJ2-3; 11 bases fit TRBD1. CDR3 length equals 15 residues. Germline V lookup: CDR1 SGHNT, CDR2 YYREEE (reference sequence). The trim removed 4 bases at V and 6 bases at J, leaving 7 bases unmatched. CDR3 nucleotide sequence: TGTGCCAGCAGCCGGGGACAGGGGGTGATGGATACGCAGTATTTT. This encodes CASSRGQGVMDTQYF.

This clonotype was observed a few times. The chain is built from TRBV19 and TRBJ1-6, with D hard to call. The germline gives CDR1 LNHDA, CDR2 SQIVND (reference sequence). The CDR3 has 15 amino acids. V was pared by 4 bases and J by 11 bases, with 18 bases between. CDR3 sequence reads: CASSTSMEDRPPLHF. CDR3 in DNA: TGTGCCAGTAGTACTAGCATGGAGGATAGACCACCCCTCCACTTT.